These 18 T cell receptor beta chains share one sample of origin, sequenced in a study of CD8 T cells in ankylosing spondylitis. MiXCR, run by TCRdb on the 5' RACE reads, gives a single entry per CDR3 protein. The sample lists roughly 130,000 distinct CDR3 sequences, 9.3% occurring once. The sequenced sample consisted of blood, either unsorted or a sorted T cell fraction (not recorded which). Receptor source: a male donor with ankylosing spondylitis or in good health (not recorded which).

The V gene is TRBV12-3 or TRBV12-4, the J gene TRBJ2-7; D is uncertain. The CDR3 contains 13 residues. Trimming left V 7 bases short and J 3 bases short, with 13 bases between. The CDR3: CASTGPNNYEQYF. The CDR3 nucleotides read TGTGCCAGCACTGGGCCCAACAACTACGAGCAGTACTTC.

There are a few counts of this clonotype. J is TRBJ2-7 and V is TRBV11-1; D possibly corresponds to TRBD2 (6 bases). CDR1 SGHAT and CDR2 FQDESV come from the germline V gene (reference sequence). V was clipped by 3 bases and J by 4 bases, with 13 bases between them. CDR3 length: 14 residues. The CDR3 coding sequence is TGTGCCAGCAGCTTGGGGGGTATGAGTTACGAGCAGTACTTC. This encodes CASSLGGMSYEQYF.

The sample holds a few counts of this clonotype. The rearrangement uses TRBV29-1 and TRBJ2-3; possibly TRBD2 for D (6 bases). Germline-derived CDR1 and CDR2 are SQVTM and ANQGSEA. This CDR3 contains 14 residues. V shed 3 bases and J shed 6 bases, with 16 bases lying between them. The CDR3 spells CSVEGAGTGDTQYF. CDR3 DNA: TGCAGCGTTGAGGGAGCAGGGACTGGCGATACGCAGTATTTT.

This clonotype was detected ten times or more. The chain couples TRBV18 to TRBJ2-3, with 8 bases that match TRBD2. Germline assignment: CDR1 KGHSH and CDR2 LQKENI. This CDR3 region has 15 residues. The V gene end was trimmed by 6 bases and the J gene end by 4 bases; junction bases not matched to a gene: 9. Here the CDR3 DNA reads TGTGCCAGCTCCTTAAACGGAGCGGGAGCAGATACGCAGTATTTT. It encodes CASSLNGAGADTQYF.

The chain couples TRBV20-1 to TRBJ2-5; 9 positions agree with TRBD2. This CDR3 is built from 13 residues. CDR1 DFQATT and CDR2 SNEGSKA come from the germline V gene (reference sequence). V trimming: 5 bases; J trimming: 5 bases; junction bases outside the gene matches: 6. The CDR3 DNA reads TGCAGTGCTGGGGGACTAGCAATGGAGACCCAGTACTTC. This encodes CSAGGLAMETQYF.

This clonotype was observed at least ten times. This chain links TRBV6-2 or TRBV6-3 with TRBJ2-5; weak D call: TRBD1 (6 bases). V was cut by 5 bases and J by 4 bases, with 11 bases left in between. The germline V gene has CDR1 MNHEY and CDR2 SVGEGT. The CDR3 spans 13 residues. In DNA, the CDR3 is TGTGCCAGCAGTCCAGGGGTACCAGAGACCCAGTACTTC. Amino acid sequence: CASSPGVPETQYF.

J is TRBJ2-3 and V is TRBV7-8, with D possibly being TRBD1 (5 bases). CDR3 length equals 16 residues. Trimming took off 1 base at V and 0 bases at J, with 11 bases between the two ends. CDR1 is SGHVS, CDR2 FQNEAQ, per germline. CDR3 nucleotides: TGTGCCAGCAGCTTAGGTCTTCAGGGAAGCACAGATACGCAGTATTTT. Translated, it gives CASSLGLQGSTDTQYF.

This clonotype was observed many times. This chain uses TRBV10-3 with TRBJ2-1, with 11 positions matching TRBD2. Losses at the gene ends were 6 bases for V and 8 bases for J; bases not matched to a gene: 12. This CDR3 region has 16 residues. Germline CDR1 is ENHRY and CDR2 is SYGVKD. CDR3 nucleotides: TGTGCCATCAGCAAACTAGCGGGAGCACTTGGGGATGAGCAGTTCTTC. Translation gives CAISKLAGALGDEQFF.

This clonotype was detected only once. V gene TRBV10-3 combines with J gene TRBJ2-1, with 8 positions matching TRBD2. The CDR3 has 16 amino acids. Germline CDR1 is ENHRY and CDR2 is SYGVKD. V lost 5 bases, J lost 7 bases, and 13 bases stayed unmatched. The CDR3 reads CAISLLGGRSGNEQFF. Here the CDR3 DNA reads TGTGCCATCAGTCTCCTAGGCGGGAGGTCCGGGAATGAGCAGTTCTTC.

This clonotype was observed at least ten times. This chain links TRBV27 with TRBJ1-4; no firm D call. Germline CDR1 and CDR2: MNHEY and SMNVEV (reference sequence). The V end lost 5 bases, the J end lost 7 bases, and 20 bases lay between the germline ends. This CDR3 comprises 16 residues. CDR3 coding DNA: TGTGCCAGCAGTCCCCTAGGTATGGCTTGGGGTGAAAAACTGTTTTTT. Encoded protein: CASSPLGMAWGEKLFF. The whole variable domain, remainder taken from reference TRBV27 and TRBJ1-4, is EAQVTQNPRYLITVTGKKLTVTCSQNMNHEYMSWYRQDPGLGLRQIYYSMNVEVTDKGDVPEGYKVSRKEKRNFPLILESPSPNQTSLYFCASSPLGMAWGEKLFFGSGTQLSVL.

This clonotype was seen many times. The chain carries TRBV7-2 and TRBJ2-1, with 9 bases lining up with TRBD2. The CDR3 loop spans 16 amino acids. Germline assignment: CDR1 SGHTA and CDR2 FQGNSA. The junction had 4 bases not matched to a gene; V was cut back by 2 bases and J by 2 bases. CDR3 residues: CASSLRAGGPYNEQFF. CDR3 in DNA: TGTGCCAGCAGCTTAAGAGCGGGAGGCCCCTACAATGAGCAGTTCTTC.

A word on this clonotype: Given a much more abundant clone one base away, this may be a read error. Given the absence of the conserved phenylalanine or tryptophan at the CDR3 end, a read error is likely. This chain connects TRBV7-8 to TRBJ2-5; a weak D match, TRBD2 (5 bases). Germline V gene sequence: CDR1 SGHVS, CDR2 FQNEAQ. CDR3 size: 16 residues. V lost 0 bases to trimming and J lost 2 bases, with 13 bases between them. CDR3 protein: CASSLAPDLRQETQYL. In DNA, the CDR3 is TGTGCCAGCAGCTTAGCTCCGGACTTGAGGCAAGAGACCCAGTACTTG.

This clonotype was counted at least ten times. V is TRBV20-1 and J is TRBJ2-4, with D possibly TRBD2 on 6 matching bases. The CDR3 has 13 amino acids. V gave up 6 bases and J gave up 9 bases, with 18 bases separating them. CDR1 is DFQATT and CDR2 is SNEGSKA in the germline V gene (reference sequence). This CDR3 is CSAVGGVEGIQYF. For the CDR3, the DNA is TGCAGTGCCGTAGGCGGAGTGGAGGGCATTCAGTACTTC.

The V call is TRBV5-1, the J call TRBJ2-7; 9 bases align to TRBD2. Germline lookup yields CDR1 SGHRS and CDR2 YFSETQ. V gave up 0 bases and J gave up 4 bases; unmatched junction bases: 11. CDR3 length: 17 residues. CDR3 region: CASSLAGVTSGNYEQYF. CDR3 sequence (DNA): TGCGCCAGCAGCTTGGCCGGGGTGACTAGCGGAAATTACGAGCAGTACTTC.

The rearrangement links TRBV18 to TRBJ1-5; 10 nucleotides agree with TRBD1. V shed 5 bases and J 5 bases; nucleotides not matched to a gene: 15. Germline values: CDR1 KGHSH, CDR2 LQKENI. The CDR3 has 18 residues. CDR3 residues: CASSSTGTGAYWDQPQHF. CDR3 DNA: TGTGCCAGCTCATCGACCGGGACAGGGGCCTATTGGGATCAGCCCCAGCATTTT.

This clonotype was seen repeatedly, ten times or more. This sequence joins TRBV4-3 and TRBJ2-7; D is undetermined. Between the trimmed V and J ends, which lost 0 bases and 3 bases, there was a span of 15 bases. CDR1 and CDR2 (germline): LGHNA, YSLEER. The CDR3 runs to 16 residues. DNA of the CDR3: TGCGCCAGCAGCCAAGAGGTAAGACCGACGATCTACGAGCAGTACTTC. Its translation is CASSQEVRPTIYEQYF.

Ten or more counts support this clonotype. This rearrangement joins TRBV20-1 to TRBJ1-5, with 9 bases aligning to TRBD1. CDR3 length equals 13 residues. J lost 6 bases, V lost 5 bases, and 5 bases had no gene match. CDR1 DFQATT and CDR2 SNEGSKA come from the germline V gene (reference sequence). The CDR3, as DNA: TGCAGTGCTCGGACAGGGGTCGGTCAGCCCCAGCATTTT. Encoded protein: CSARTGVGQPQHF.

There are many counts of this clonotype. V gene TRBV5-1 combines with J gene TRBJ2-5, with TRBD2 matching 8 bases. V shed 0 bases and J 0 bases; nucleotides not matched to a gene: 4. The CDR3 is made up of 16 amino acids. The germline gives CDR1 SGHRS, CDR2 YFSETQ. The CDR3 DNA follows: TGCGCCAGCAGCTTGGGGGCTAGCGGGCACCAAGAGACCCAGTACTTC. Translated, it gives CASSLGASGHQETQYF.